What follows describes a single TCR beta chain. This clone was detected only a few times. There is no known antigen for this receptor. No base quality information exists; no much larger clone differs at one position. The entry originates in a study of blood T cell repertoires in COVID-19 (dated by TCRdb to about 2020). Turning to the overall study: Samples from collaborators originated in the United States, Italy and Spain and spanned both the acute and convalescent phases of COVID-19. The samples were drawn from the first 160 participants of the ongoing ImmuneRACE study and from 950 to 1,500 subjects provided by 6 global collaborators. Where available, HLA class I and class II types were taken from metadata supplied by the sample provider and were not determined by assay-based typing. The repertoires were released in a freely available public database meant as a resource for research on the immune response to SARS-CoV-2. The material from the prospective study consisted of cDNA or gDNA derived from T cells, B-cell-depleted T cells, or PBMCs. The sample metadata nearly always contained a de-identified subject ID, COVID-19 status, age in years and sex. The dataset comprised deeply sampled blood TCRbeta repertoires from subjects exposed to, actively infected with, or recovered from COVID-19. Study-level results and caveats: The quantity of clinical and demographic metadata differed by source and by participant and was supplied without curation.

The immunoSEQ Assay, a bias-controlled multiplex PCR, was used to amplify TCRbeta CDR3 regions from genomic DNA. The study's processing was this. The number of nucleated cells in each sample was estimated from the amplification of reference gene primers within the assay. Sequence reads were collapsed and filtered to measure the absolute abundance of every unique TCRbeta CDR3 rearrangement. Productive Simpson clonality was computed per sample as the square root of Simpson's diversity index over productive rearrangements. This is the immuneACCESS table as TCRdb keeps it, with only in-frame sequences that have V and J called. A part of the clones is gone; compared with another copy, unresolved V genes explain less than half, and the rest is unexplained. The V and J calls and clone size come from that table; D and trimming were worked out from the DNA. Here the sample has over 200,000 clones; roughly 90% occur a single time. Of the sample, roughly 2.6% is held by the ten largest clones.

Each collaborating institution followed its own protocols to collect whole blood in K2EDTA tubes. For TCRbeta analysis, collaborators shipped samples in one of three forms: frozen whole blood, isolated PBMCs, or DNA extracted from either of those sample types. The TCR was taken from a woman aged 55-69 years with acute or convalescent COVID-19. Sequenced: peripheral blood.

CDR3 loop: CASSETSGFQETQYF. The bases are TGTGCCAGCAGCGAGACTAGCGGGTTTCAAGAGACCCAGTACTTC. The rearrangement combines TRBV11-2 with TRBJ2-5, and 10 junction bases match TRBD2. V ends up 5 bases short and J 2 bases short, with an unmatched junction base count of 5. The CDR3 numbers 15 residues from cysteine through phenylalanine. CDR3 DNA only is kept here, 45 bases in frame from base 1. From a lookup of the germline V gene, CDR1 and CDR2 are SGHAT and FQNNGV.